The T cell receptor (beta chain) described here comes from a study of human T cells and chemical hapten exposure (dated by TCRdb to the early 2020s). In the study overall: For sensitization, 2% DPC in acetone was applied to a roughly 2 cm by roughly 2 cm area of upper inner arm skin. Peripheral blood TCR repertoire changes were tracked in vivo in alopecia patients during primary and secondary sensitization to the hapten diphenylcyclopropenone (DPC). Twenty-nine alopecia patients provided blood for TCR sequencing at one to four time points (pre-sensitization, 2, 6 and 24 weeks). Libraries were pooled for sequencing, and per-sample TCR yields varied mainly because of small differences in library volumes within the pool. The patient cohort, mostly female, included alopecia areata with under or over 50% scalp involvement, alopecia totalis and alopecia universalis. Patch testing was done on the upper back using Finn chambers containing 0.01% DPC, and results were scored after 6 days according to International Contact Dermatitis Research Group standards. Throughout the study period of around 24 weeks, patients also received therapeutic DPC doses to the scalp every week. Blood samples were taken from patients before sensitization (week 0) and at 2, 6 and about 24 weeks after DPC sensitization. What the work shows at the level of the full study, not this receptor alone: Significantly more large CDR3 similarity clusters were formed by expanded TCRs than by pre-sensitization or healthy control sets, consistent with antigen-driven responses. The number of PT1 expanded TCRs positively correlated with patch test score, significant at thresholds 8, 16 and 32 but not 4. All patients had alopecia, a presumed autoimmune disease, so their immune response might differ from that of healthy individuals. No change with DPC sensitization was found in the number of TCRs above 1 in 1000 frequency, and no evidence of global repertoire structure alterations was found. Repeated subsampling changed both the strength of the expansion versus patch-test correlation and the threshold at which that correlation became significant.

Taken from cysteine to phenylalanine, the CDR3 has 14 residues. Only the CDR3 portion is preserved as DNA: 42 bases, with reading frame beginning at the first base. Ends trimmed: V by 5 bases, J by 5 bases; bases unmatched to a gene: 2. Taken from the germline V gene, the CDR1 and CDR2 loops are MNHEY and SVGAGI. Libraries were constructed by RACE. Sequencing instrument: NextSeq 500. During library preparation, unique molecular identifiers were attached to individual cDNA molecules so that TCRs could be counted quantitatively and reproducibly. Both TCR alpha and TCR beta chains were sequenced from each blood RNA sample. Turning to the authors' computational methods: Samples had a median of about 96,000 TCRs, with a range from about 23,224 to 750,000. V, J and CDR3 annotation of the TCR reads was performed with the Decombinator software suite. For the PS versus PT1 abundance plots, all samples were subsampled to the same number of TCRs (28,000). Expanded TCRs were defined as absent before sensitization and observed at least eight times at the 2-week time point. The public reads were reprocessed in TCRdb via fastp at Q25 and MiXCR, keeping in-frame beta chains. For every CDR3 protein sequence, its rows merge into one entry that carries the most common genes and DNA. Clone size and V and J calls follow TCRdb, not the original study. This sample is represented by approximately 400,000 distinct CDR3 sequences; roughly 4.8% of them were singletons. The ten top clones hold 2% to 2.5% of the sample.

The intended sense of this specimen's time point label: patch test 1, 2 weeks after DPC sensitization. The sample's treatment or condition, from its label and the paper: therapeutic diphenylcyclopropenone sensitization with weekly scalp DPC. At every patch-test visit, the blood draw took place before the patch test was put on. To be eligible, patients had to be aged 18 to 70, diagnosed with alopecia and judged suitable for DPC therapy, while pregnant patients were excluded. Total RNA was isolated from unfractionated whole blood collected in Tempus Blood RNA tubes. This clonotype was seen at least ten times. What antigen it recognizes has not been identified. No much larger clonotype is one base removed from it; base qualities were not supplied.

The V and J genes are TRBV6-5 and TRBJ1-4, and 10 junctional nucleotides match TRBD1. The sample here was whole blood, taken in connection with sensitization to the hapten diphenylcyclopropenone (DPC). This TCR was sampled from a woman between 45 and 65 years old with alopecia areata. Some clones in this sample may be carry-over from other donors' samples. The DNA sequence is TGTGCCAGCAGTCGGGACAGGGGAAATGAAAAACTGTTTTTT. Its protein product is CASSRDRGNEKLFF.